A single sample is the source of the 27 T cell receptor beta chains below, sequenced in a study of tumor-infiltrating lymphocytes in localized non-small cell lung cancer. Clones were read by immunoSEQ multiplex PCR, and TCRdb kept only the in-frame ones, dropping some. The sample lists about 12,000 clones, 80% occurring once. Sequences were obtained from lung tumor tissue. The receptor set was obtained from a human donor with non-small cell lung cancer.

This clone has only one observation. V and J are TRBV7-6 and TRBJ2-7; a weak D match, TRBD1 (6 bases). This CDR3 has 14 residues. Deletions cut 5 bases from V and 5 bases from J, with 16 bases between. Per the germline V gene, CDR1 is SGHVS and CDR2 is FNYEAQ. The CDR3 sequence: CASSPRAGDHEQYF. The CDR3 DNA reads TGTGCCAGCAGCCCCAGGGCAGGGGACCACGAGCAGTACTTC.

The V call is TRBV7-2, the J call TRBJ1-5, with D possibly matching TRBD1 (6 bases). Germline V gene data show CDR1 as SGHTA and CDR2 as FQGNSA. This CDR3 contains 15 residues. V lost 8 bases and J lost 0, with 14 bases in between. In DNA form, the CDR3 reads TGTGCCAGCTCCGGGGGGGCGGTTAGCAATCAGCCCCAGCATTTT. It codes for CASSGGAVSNQPQHF. Full variable domain (remainder filled in from reference TRBV7-2 and TRBJ1-5): GAGVSQSPSNKVTEKGKDVELRCDPISGHTALYWYRQSLGQGLEFLIYFQGNSAPDKSGLPSDRFSAERTGGSVSTLTIQRTQQEDSAVYLCASSGGAVSNQPQHFGDGTRLSIL.

This clone was observed a few times. This chain links TRBV12-5 with TRBJ2-7, with D possibly called TRBD1 or TRBD2 (5 bases each). The CDR3 extends over 14 amino acids. V was cut by 1 base and J by 2 bases, with 9 bases left in between. The germline V gene encodes CDR1 LGHNT and CDR2 FRNRAP. This CDR3 is CASGLEQGPYEQYF. In nucleotides, the CDR3 is TGTGCTAGTGGTTTGGAGCAGGGACCCTACGAGCAGTACTTC.

V and J are TRBV7-8 and TRBJ2-7; possible D gene TRBD1, 5 bases. Per the germline V gene, CDR1 is SGHVS and CDR2 is FQNEAQ. Trimming stripped 5 bases from V and 0 bases from J, with 11 bases between. The CDR3 runs 14 residues. CDR3 in DNA: TGTGCCAGCAGCGGCAGACAGAGCTCCTACGAGCAGTACTTC. This sequence encodes CASSGRQSSYEQYF. Variable domain in full (rest from reference TRBV7-8 and TRBJ2-7): GAGVSQSPRYKVAKRGQDVALRCDPISGHVSLFWYQQALGQGPEFLTYFQNEAQLDKSGLPSDRFFAERPEGSVSTLKIQRTQQEDSAVYLCASSGRQSSYEQYFGPGTRLTVT.

The rearrangement uses TRBV7-9 and TRBJ2-5, with D unresolved. The V end lost 1 base, the J end lost 2 bases, and 8 bases lay between the germline ends. Germline V CDR1 and CDR2: SEHNR, FQNEAQ (reference sequence). The CDR3 length is 14 residues. The CDR3 coding sequence is TGTGCCAGCAGCTTAGGAGCGAGTCAAGAGACCCAGTACTTC. It specifies CASSLGASQETQYF.

This clone was picked up a small number of times. The J gene is TRBJ1-5, the V gene TRBV6-1, with 9 bases aligning to TRBD1. Per the germline V gene, CDR1 is MNHNS and CDR2 is SASEGT. J was trimmed by 3 bases and V by 2 bases; bases with no gene match: 8. This CDR3 has 17 amino acids. CDR3 in DNA: TGTGCCAGCAGTGAACTCTGGACAGGGGCTAACAATCAGCCCCAGCATTTT. It codes for CASSELWTGANNQPQHF.

This sequence joins TRBV4-2 and TRBJ2-3; D not resolved. With 4 bases removed from V and 4 bases from J, the gap between germline ends came to 12 bases. CDR1 is LGHNA, CDR2 YNFKEQ, per germline. The CDR3 spans 14 residues. The CDR3 DNA reads TGTGCCAGCAGCCTCATCGACGGTCCAGATACGCAGTATTTT. It is translated as CASSLIDGPDTQYF.

This clone was seen a few times. This chain uses TRBV2 with TRBJ1-1; TRBD1 agrees at 7 bases. The CDR3 has 15 residues. J was trimmed by 1 base and V by 6 bases; bases with no gene match: 8. Germline V lookup: CDR1 SNHLY, CDR2 FYNNEI. CDR3 DNA sequence: TGTGCCAGCAGCGACTGGGGACAGACGAACACTGAAGCTTTCTTT. Protein sequence: CASSDWGQTNTEAFF.

The genes are TRBV30 and TRBJ1-2; D ambiguous. The ends were cut back, 1 base at V and 4 bases at J, with 13 bases in the middle. CDR1 GTSNPN and CDR2 SVGIG come from the germline V gene (reference sequence). This CDR3 is built from 14 residues. This CDR3 is CAWSESVTRYGYTF. The CDR3 DNA is TGTGCCTGGAGTGAATCGGTGACCCGCTATGGCTACACCTTC.

V and J are TRBV23-1 and TRBJ2-7, with 12 bases matching TRBD1. TRBV23-1 carries the ORF label, with uncertain function. With 3 bases clipped from V and 10 bases from J, the junction kept 16 bases outside the gene matches. This CDR3 contains 17 residues. The CDR3 reads CASSHSLSGTGGLTQYF. CDR3 nucleotide sequence: TGCGCCAGCAGTCATTCGCTCTCCGGGACAGGGGGCCTTACCCAGTACTTC.

The chain employs TRBV9 and TRBJ1-1; D gene unclear. V was pared by 4 bases and J by 0 bases, with 7 bases between. Germline CDR1 SGDLS, CDR2 YYNGEE. CDR3 length equals 13 residues. The CDR3 nucleotides read TGTGCCAGCAGCCCTGCCCTGAACACTGAAGCTTTCTTT. Encoded protein: CASSPALNTEAFF.

CDR3: CASSVSGAGLSPLHF. For the CDR3, the DNA is TGTGCCAGCAGCGTAAGCGGTGCGGGCTTATCACCCCTCCACTTT. The gene calls are TRBV9 and TRBJ1-6; no clear D. Germline lookup yields CDR1 SGDLS and CDR2 YYNGEE. The CDR3 is 15 amino acids. V shed 1 base and J shed 10 bases, with 15 bases lying between them.

CDR3 DNA sequence: TGCAGCGTTGATCCGGGGGCCGGGGAGCTGTTTTTT. It is translated as CSVDPGAGELFF. The rearrangement uses TRBV29-1 and TRBJ2-2; the D gene is possibly TRBD2 (6 bases). The germline V gene has CDR1 SQVTM and CDR2 ANQGSEA. The CDR3 is 12 amino acids. V lost 3 bases and J lost 6, with 8 bases in between.

The chain carries TRBV6-1 and TRBJ2-5, with no clear D. Trimming shortened V by 2 bases and J by 2 bases, and 12 bases separated the two germline ends. The germline V gene encodes CDR1 MNHNS and CDR2 SASEGT. This CDR3 region has 15 residues. The CDR3 DNA reads TGTGCCAGCAGTGAATACCCCGTTCGACAAGAGACCCAGTACTTC. This sequence encodes CASSEYPVRQETQYF.

This sequence joins TRBV7-9 and TRBJ2-1; D remains unclear. Germline lookup yields CDR1 SEHNR and CDR2 FQNEAQ (reference sequence). The CDR3 covers 12 residues. Between the trimmed V and J ends, which lost 1 base and 15 bases, there was a span of 13 bases. The CDR3 loop is CASSLDIRSRFF. The CDR3 DNA sequence: TGTGCCAGCAGCTTAGATATTCGGAGCCGGTTCTTC.

This rearrangement joins TRBV6-5 to TRBJ2-7; D may correspond to TRBD1 or TRBD2 (5 bases each). The CDR3 is made up of 15 amino acids. V dropped 0 bases and J dropped 0 bases, with 9 bases sitting between them. Germline V lookup: CDR1 MNHEY, CDR2 SVGAGI. The CDR3 region has the DNA TGTGCCAGCAGTTACTCGCCAGGGAGCTCCTACGAGCAGTACTTC. Protein product: CASSYSPGSSYEQYF.

The J gene is TRBJ2-5, the V gene TRBV4-2, with 8 bases lining up with TRBD2. The CDR3 sequence is 15 residues long. V shed 6 bases, J shed 1 base, and the junction held 7 bases outside the gene matches. CDR1 and CDR2 (germline): LGHNA, YNFKEQ. CDR3 loop: CASSLSGGLQETQYF. As DNA, the CDR3 is TGTGCCAGCAGTCTGAGCGGGGGCCTCCAAGAGACCCAGTACTTC.

CDR3: CASSKQGSTEAFF. The CDR3 DNA reads TGTGCCAGCAGTAAACAGGGTTCCACTGAAGCTTTCTTT. The chain carries TRBV6-5 and TRBJ1-1; D perhaps matches TRBD1 (6 bases). This CDR3 is 13 amino acids long. Germline-derived CDR1 and CDR2 are MNHEY and SVGAGI. V was pared by 5 bases and J by 4 bases, with 11 bases between.

V gene TRBV2 combines with J gene TRBJ2-3; D not resolved. The CDR3 is made up of 14 amino acids. Germline-derived CDR1 and CDR2 are SNHLY and FYNNEI. Trimming cost V 1 base and J 1 base, with 6 bases left between them. The CDR3 region is CASSEGRGTDTQYF. CDR3 DNA sequence: TGTGCCAGCAGTGAAGGCCGAGGCACAGATACGCAGTATTTT.

The chain is built from TRBV4-1 and TRBJ1-1; TRBD1 is a possible D gene (5 bases). The CDR3 length is 15 residues. Germline CDR1 is MGHRA and CDR2 is YSYEKL. V was trimmed by 0 bases and J by 5 bases, leaving 13 bases between them. The CDR3 nucleotides read TGCGCCAGCAGCCAAGATATGAGGGGTTATACTGAAGCTTTCTTT. This encodes CASSQDMRGYTEAFF.

The chain joins TRBV11-2 to TRBJ1-1, with a weak D call TRBD1 (5 bases). V was shortened by 0 bases and J by 9 bases, with 8 bases between the two germline ends. The CDR3 totals 12 residues. Germline assignment: CDR1 SGHAT and CDR2 FQNNGV. Here the CDR3 DNA reads TGTGCCAGCAGCTTAGATTGGACAAAAGCTTTCTTT. It specifies CASSLDWTKAFF. The full variable domain, rest sourced from reference TRBV11-2 and TRBJ1-1, is EAGVAQSPRYKIIEKRQSVAFWCNPISGHATLYWYQQILGQGPKLLIQFQNNGVVDDSQLPKDRFSAERLKGVDSTLKIQPAKLEDSAVYLCASSLDWTKAFFGQGTRLTVV.

The chain is built from TRBV7-9 and TRBJ2-5; 7 positions match TRBD2. Per the germline V gene, CDR1 is SEHNR and CDR2 is FQNEAQ (reference sequence). The CDR3 has 14 residues. The V gene end was trimmed by 3 bases and the J gene end by 2 bases; junction bases not matched to a gene: 3. CDR3 region: CASSFGGIQETQYF. As DNA, the CDR3 is TGTGCCAGCAGCTTCGGGGGGATACAAGAGACCCAGTACTTC. Drawing the rest from reference TRBV7-9 and TRBJ2-5, the complete variable domain is DTGVSQNPRHKITKRGQNVTFRCDPISEHNRLYWYRQTLGQGPEFLTYFQNEAQLEKSRLLSDRFSAERPKGSFSTLEIQRTEQGDSAMYLCASSFGGIQETQYFGPGTRLLVL.

The J gene is TRBJ2-3, the V gene TRBV5-1; D may be TRBD1 (5 bases). V lost 0 bases to trimming and J lost 4 bases, with 12 bases between them. This CDR3 region has 15 residues. CDR1 and CDR2 (germline): SGHRS, YFSETQ. In DNA, the CDR3 is TGCGCCAGCAGCTTGGTTGCCAGGGCCCCAGATACGCAGTATTTT. Amino acid sequence: CASSLVARAPDTQYF.

The chain couples TRBV4-1 to TRBJ1-2; 7 bases are a match to TRBD1. Looked up from germline, CDR1 is MGHRA and CDR2 is YSYEKL. J lost 4 bases, V lost 0 bases, and 8 bases had no gene match. The CDR3 consists of 16 residues. The CDR3 region has the DNA TGCGCCAGCAGCCAAGATAGGGCAGGGGGAGCCTATGGCTACACCTTC. It yields the protein CASSQDRAGGAYGYTF.

The table lists this clone with a count of one. This chain connects TRBV10-1 to TRBJ2-7, with a tentative D call TRBD1 (5 bases). CDR1 and CDR2 from the germline V gene are WNHNN and SYGVQD (reference sequence). CDR3 length: 13 amino acids. Trimming cost V 6 bases and J 4 bases, with 13 bases left between them. The DNA for the CDR3 is TGCGCCAGCAGCCTCACTCAGGGATACGAGCAGTACTTC. The encoded protein is CASSLTQGYEQYF.

The chain uses TRBV7-2 and TRBJ1-1, with TRBD1 as a possible D gene (6 bases). CDR3 size: 13 residues. Trimming removed 3 bases from V and 6 bases from J, with 11 bases in between. Germline values: CDR1 SGHTA, CDR2 FQGNSA. This chain's CDR3 is CASSLGGSAEAFF. DNA of the CDR3: TGTGCCAGCAGCTTGGGGGGCTCGGCTGAAGCTTTCTTT. Filled out from reference TRBV7-2 and TRBJ1-1, the complete variable domain reads GAGVSQSPSNKVTEKGKDVELRCDPISGHTALYWYRQSLGQGLEFLIYFQGNSAPDKSGLPSDRFSAERTGGSVSTLTIQRTQQEDSAVYLCASSLGGSAEAFFGQGTRLTVV.

The chain combines TRBV13 with TRBJ1-2; no definite D call. The CDR3 contains 11 residues. The V end lost 2 bases, the J end lost 6 bases, and 4 bases lay between the germline ends. Looked up from germline, CDR1 is PRHDT and CDR2 is FYEKMQ (reference sequence). CDR3 sequence reads: CASSLTHGYTF. The CDR3 DNA is TGTGCCAGCAGCTTAACACATGGCTACACCTTC.